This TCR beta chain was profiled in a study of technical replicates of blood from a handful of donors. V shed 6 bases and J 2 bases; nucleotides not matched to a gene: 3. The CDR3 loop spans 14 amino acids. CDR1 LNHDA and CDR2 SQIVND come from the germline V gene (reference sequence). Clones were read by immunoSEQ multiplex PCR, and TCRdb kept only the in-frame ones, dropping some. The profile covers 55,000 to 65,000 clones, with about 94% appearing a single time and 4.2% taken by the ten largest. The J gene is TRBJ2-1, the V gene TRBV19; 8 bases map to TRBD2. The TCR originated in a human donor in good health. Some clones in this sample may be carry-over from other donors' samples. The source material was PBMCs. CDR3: CASRLADTYNEQFF. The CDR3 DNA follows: TGTGCCAGTAGACTAGCGGACACCTACAATGAGCAGTTCTTC.